This T cell receptor (beta chain) derives from a study of control samples from healthy donors and cancer patients. V was pared by 1 base and J by 5 bases, with 9 bases of the junction left unmatched. Germline CDR1 is SGHVS and CDR2 is FQNEAQ. CDR3 length equals 16 residues. Clones were read by immunoSEQ multiplex PCR, and TCRdb kept only the in-frame ones, dropping some. The sample lists about 130,000 clones, roughly 84% occurring once. This receptor was obtained from a man aged 45 to 65 in good health. J is TRBJ2-5 and V is TRBV7-8; 8 positions match TRBD2. The sample was blood. This chain's CDR3 is CASSLEGRGGQETQYF. CDR3 DNA sequence: TGTGCCAGCAGCTTAGAGGGACGGGGGGGCCAGGAGACCCAGTACTTC.